This TCR beta chain was profiled in a study of human T cells and chemical hapten exposure. Notes on the study in general: The presence of alopecia in the donors means their immune response may differ from healthy people's.

After removal of 6 bases from V and 5 bases from J, the junction contained 12 bases not matched to a gene. This CDR3 contains 15 residues. Germline V gives CDR1 SNHLY, CDR2 FYNNEI. As concerns this clonotype: The antigen is not known.

The time point is: patch test 2, 6 weeks after DPC sensitization. The sample's treatment: therapeutic diphenylcyclopropenone sensitization with weekly scalp DPC. Patches went on only after blood had been drawn each time. Original processing notes: Per-sample TCR counts ranged from roughly 23,224 to 750,000, median 95,638. TCRdb ran MiXCR on the RACE reads and lists one entry per CDR3 protein. The V and J calls, along with clone size, are taken from TCRdb and not from the paper's own processing. The table has hundreds of thousands of distinct CDR3 sequences, about 6% seen once. The chain recombines TRBV2 with TRBJ2-7; TRBD1 aligns across 8 bases. This TCR came from a woman under 30 with alopecia areata. Some clones in this sample may be carry-over from other donors' samples. The material sequenced was whole blood, taken in connection with sensitization to the hapten diphenylcyclopropenone (DPC). The CDR3 region has the DNA TGTGCCAGCAGAGTCTCCGGGACAGGATCTAACGAGCAGTACTTC. Residues: CASRVSGTGSNEQYF.